Each of the 9 T cell receptor beta chains below was sequenced from the same sample in a study of CD8 T cells in ankylosing spondylitis. No antigen is known for these receptors. Study results and limitations: In ankylosing spondylitis blood, a motif of roughly 8 highly homologous TCR beta variants appeared characteristic.

TCRdb processed the 5' RACE reads anew with MiXCR; each CDR3 protein has one entry. The sample records 220,000 or so distinct CDR3 sequences, around 20% being singletons. Specimen: blood, either unsorted or a sorted T cell fraction (not recorded which). The receptors were sampled from a male donor with ankylosing spondylitis.

This clonotype was observed a handful of times. CDR3 sequence: CASSTTSNYGYTF. The CDR3 nucleotides are TGTGCCAGCAGCACCACTTCCAACTATGGCTACACCTTC. This chain joins TRBV12-3 or TRBV12-4 and TRBJ1-2; no reliable D call. This CDR3 comprises 13 residues. Trimming left V 6 bases short and J 2 bases short, with 10 bases between.

The V gene is TRBV18, the J gene TRBJ2-1; 11 positions agree with TRBD2. The CDR3 has 17 residues. V lost 2 bases and J lost 0; bases outside the gene matches: 3. From germline, CDR1 is KGHSH and CDR2 LQKENI. Written as DNA, the CDR3 is TGTGCCAGCTCACCAGGGCTAGCGGGGGGCTCCTACAATGAGCAGTTCTTC. This translates into CASSPGLAGGSYNEQFF.

Only a few counts were recorded for this clonotype. The rearrangement uses TRBV6-1 and TRBJ2-7; no definite D call. V lost 6 bases to trimming and J lost 4 bases, with 13 bases between them. The CDR3 contains 13 residues. CDR1 is MNHNS and CDR2 is SASEGT in the germline V gene. The chain's CDR3 is CASRSTSEYEQYF. The CDR3 nucleotides read TGTGCCAGCAGGTCCACCTCCGAATACGAGCAGTACTTC.

The chain recombines TRBV7-2 with TRBJ2-2; D call uncertain. CDR1 is SGHTA and CDR2 is FQGNSA in the germline V gene. Between the trimmed V and J ends, which lost 1 base and 3 bases, there was a span of 3 bases. CDR3 size: 13 residues. In DNA form, the CDR3 reads TGTGCCAGCAGCTTAGAACACACCGGGGAGCTGTTTTTT. Translation gives CASSLEHTGELFF.

CDR3 sequence: CAISEPTSGSYEQYF. DNA of the CDR3: TGTGCCATCAGTGAGCCGACTAGCGGTTCCTACGAGCAGTACTTC. The gene calls are TRBV10-3 and TRBJ2-7; 9 bases map to TRBD2. Germline CDR1 reads ENHRY; CDR2 reads SYGVKD. This CDR3 comprises 15 residues. After removal of 2 bases from V and 1 base from J, the junction contained 3 bases not matched to a gene.

The CDR3 here is CASRGGLAGTDTQYF. CDR3 in DNA: TGTGCCAGCAGAGGCGGACTAGCGGGAACAGATACGCAGTATTTT. J is TRBJ2-3 and V is TRBV2; 12 bases align to TRBD2. CDR1 is SNHLY and CDR2 is FYNNEI in the germline V gene. The junction had 4 bases not matched to a gene; V was cut back by 6 bases and J by 3 bases. The CDR3 sequence is 15 residues long.

In this sample, this clonotype turned up a few times. The J gene is TRBJ2-5, the V gene TRBV10-3; perhaps TRBD2 as D (5 bases). With 0 bases removed from V and 2 bases from J, the gap between germline ends came to 13 bases. Germline V CDR1 and CDR2: ENHRY, SYGVKD. There are 16 residues in the CDR3. CDR3 amino acids: CAISESQDSPQETQYF. In nucleotides, the CDR3 is TGTGCCATCAGTGAGTCGCAGGACTCCCCGCAAGAGACCCAGTACTTC.

The chain carries TRBV11-3 and TRBJ2-1; tentatively, D is TRBD1 (5 bases). CDR1 and CDR2 (germline): SGHNT, YENEEA. Trimming removed 3 bases from V and 6 bases from J, with 12 bases in between. This CDR3 is built from 14 residues. The CDR3 here is CASSLTLGPNEQFF. The CDR3 DNA is TGTGCCAGCAGCTTGACTCTGGGGCCCAATGAGCAGTTCTTC. The full variable domain, its missing parts supplied by reference TRBV11-3 and TRBJ2-1, is EAGVVQSPRYKIIEKKQPVAFWCNPISGHNTLYWYLQNLGQGPELLIRYENEEAVDDSQLPKDRFSAERLKGVDSTLKIQPAELGDSAVYLCASSLTLGPNEQFFGPGTRLTVL.

This rearrangement joins TRBV11-1 to TRBJ2-7, with 14 positions matching TRBD2. This CDR3 spans 19 amino acids. The germline gives CDR1 SGHAT, CDR2 FQDESV (reference sequence). The V gene end was trimmed by 5 bases and the J gene end by 0 bases; junction bases not matched to a gene: 12. The CDR3 is CASSPTSTSGRGLSYEQYF. In DNA, the CDR3 is TGTGCCAGCAGCCCAACTTCGACTAGCGGGAGGGGCCTCTCCTACGAGCAGTACTTC.